Shown below are 14 T cell receptor beta chains from a single sample sequenced in a study of control samples from healthy donors and cancer patients. Data came from immunoSEQ multiplex PCR; TCRdb stores just in-frame clones and leaves some out. This table has around 75,000 clones, around 94% appearing once. The sample consisted of blood. These TCRs come from an older woman in good health.

The chain employs TRBV11-1 and TRBJ2-1, with 9 bases matching TRBD2. In germline, CDR1 is SGHAT, CDR2 FQDESV (reference sequence). The V and J ends lost 1 base and 6 bases, in that order; junction bases with no gene match: 7. This CDR3 comprises 16 residues. The CDR3 DNA is TGTGCCAGCAGCTTAGTGGGACTAGCTCCCTTCAATGAGCAGTTCTTC. It specifies CASSLVGLAPFNEQFF.

The chain joins TRBV2 to TRBJ1-5, with TRBD1 matching 9 bases. Germline assignment: CDR1 SNHLY and CDR2 FYNNEI. Trimming cost V 6 bases and J 2 bases; bases outside gene matches: 5. The CDR3 contains 15 residues. The CDR3 DNA is TGTGCCAGCAGGGGGGACAGGGTGGGCAATCAGCCCCAGCATTTT. This encodes CASRGDRVGNQPQHF.

V gene TRBV18 combines with J gene TRBJ2-7; TRBD1 or TRBD2 may be the D gene (5 bases each). V shed 5 bases and J shed 2 bases, with 10 bases lying between them. The germline gives CDR1 KGHSH, CDR2 LQKENI. CDR3 length equals 13 residues. CDR3 DNA: TGTGCCAGCTCATCGGGGCAAACCTACGAGCAGTACTTC. Translation: CASSSGQTYEQYF.

The J gene is TRBJ2-3, the V gene TRBV10-3; 8 positions agree with TRBD2. V shed 3 bases, J shed 2 bases, and the junction held 7 bases outside the gene matches. This CDR3 spans 16 amino acids. Germline CDR1 ENHRY, CDR2 SYGVKD. The CDR3 DNA follows: TGTGCCATCAGTGAAGGAGTAGCGGGAATCACAGATACGCAGTATTTT. This encodes CAISEGVAGITDTQYF.

The rearrangement joins TRBV30 to TRBJ1-6, with D possibly matching TRBD1 (5 bases). Looked up from germline, CDR1 is GTSNPN and CDR2 is SVGIG (reference sequence). Deletions cut 4 bases from V and 0 bases from J, with 10 bases between. This CDR3 has 15 amino acids. Here the CDR3 reads CAWMGGSSYNSPLHF. For the CDR3, the DNA is TGTGCCTGGATGGGGGGGAGCTCCTATAATTCACCCCTCCACTTT.

The chain is built from TRBV6-1 and TRBJ2-4; the D gene is possibly TRBD1 (6 bases). V was trimmed by 0 bases and J by 1 base, leaving 13 bases between them. Germline V CDR1 and CDR2: MNHNS, SASEGT. This CDR3 is 17 amino acids long. CDR3 in DNA: TGTGCCAGCAGTGAAGCGTGGACAGTGGGGGCCAAAAACATTCAGTACTTC. It encodes CASSEAWTVGAKNIQYF.

This chain links TRBV5-4 with TRBJ1-5; D unclear. This CDR3 spans 14 amino acids. Trimming stripped 0 bases from V and 4 bases from J, with 8 bases between. Germline lookup yields CDR1 SGHNT and CDR2 YYREEE (reference sequence). CDR3 amino acids: CASSLGGQNQPQHF. In DNA, the CDR3 is TGTGCCAGCAGCTTGGGAGGGCAGAATCAGCCCCAGCATTTT.

The chain carries TRBV19 and TRBJ2-7; 7 bases are a match to TRBD1. The CDR3 length is 15 residues. Germline values: CDR1 LNHDA, CDR2 SQIVND (reference sequence). The V segment lost 3 bases and the J segment 0 bases; nucleotides outside the gene matches: 5. The CDR3 sequence is CASSMEQGTSYEQYF. CDR3 bases: TGTGCCAGTAGTATGGAACAGGGGACCTCCTACGAGCAGTACTTC.

The chain uses TRBV5-1 and TRBJ1-4; no clear D. The CDR3 spans 15 residues. The V end was cut by 0 bases, the J end by 8 bases, with 14 bases between. Germline CDR1 SGHRS, CDR2 YFSETQ. The CDR3, as DNA: TGCGCCAGCAGCTTGGAGGATAGGGTCGGGGAAAAACTGTTTTTT. Protein: CASSLEDRVGEKLFF. The variable domain in full, completed from reference TRBV5-1 and TRBJ1-4, reads KAGVTQTPRYLIKTRGQQVTLSCSPISGHRSVSWYQQTPGQGLQFLFEYFSETQRNKGNFPGRFSGRQFSNSRSEMNVSTLELGDSALYLCASSLEDRVGEKLFFGSGTQLSVL.

This chain joins TRBV27 and TRBJ2-7; 8 nucleotides match TRBD1. CDR1 MNHEY and CDR2 SMNVEV come from the germline V gene (reference sequence). V shed 3 bases, J shed 6 bases, and the junction held 7 bases outside the gene matches. The CDR3 length is 14 residues. The CDR3 protein is CASSFAAGGGEQYF. The DNA for the CDR3 is TGTGCCAGCAGTTTCGCCGCAGGGGGCGGCGAGCAGTACTTC.

The rearrangement uses TRBV5-1 and TRBJ2-6; D is uncertain. CDR3 length equals 15 residues. The ends were cut back, 0 bases at V and 2 bases at J, with 6 bases in the middle. From germline, CDR1 is SGHRS and CDR2 YFSETQ. The CDR3 sequence is CASSLDGAGANVLTF. As DNA, the CDR3 is TGCGCCAGCAGCTTGGATGGGGCTGGGGCCAACGTCCTGACTTTC.

This rearrangement joins TRBV5-4 to TRBJ2-1; perhaps TRBD2 as D (6 bases). Germline V gene data show CDR1 as SGHNT and CDR2 as YYREEE (reference sequence). Trimming cost V 5 bases and J 2 bases, with 17 bases left between them. The CDR3 has 16 amino acids. In nucleotides, the CDR3 is TGTGCCAGCAGTCCGGGACTTATTATAACCTACAATGAGCAGTTCTTC. It is translated as CASSPGLIITYNEQFF.

V gene TRBV19 combines with J gene TRBJ2-1, with 8 bases aligning to TRBD2. The ends lost 3 bases at V and 4 bases at J; junction bases unmatched: 8. The germline V gene encodes CDR1 LNHDA and CDR2 SQIVND (reference sequence). The CDR3 spans 16 residues. CDR3 protein: CASSIRASGRYNEQFF. The CDR3, as DNA: TGTGCCAGTAGTATCAGGGCCAGCGGGAGATACAATGAGCAGTTCTTC.

This chain joins TRBV18 and TRBJ2-1, with D perhaps TRBD1 (5 bases). The CDR3 is 15 residues long. Germline values: CDR1 KGHSH, CDR2 LQKENI. V lost 3 bases to trimming and J lost 8 bases, with 17 bases between them. CDR3 amino acids: CASSPTIRGGDEQFF. CDR3 DNA: TGTGCCAGCTCACCTACAATTAGGGGTGGCGATGAGCAGTTCTTC.